The T cell receptor beta chain under discussion was sequenced for a study of T cells in localized non-small cell lung cancer. The assay was immunoSEQ multiplex PCR, and TCRdb's table has in-frame clones only and misses some. Of roughly 27,000 clones listed, 80% to 95% were seen once; the top ten hold about 1.1%. A remark on this clone: Its specificity is unknown.

Study results and caveats: Heterogeneity remains possible, as sequencing covered one tumor region only.

The sequenced sample was peripheral blood, obtained before any cancer treatment. This receptor was taken from a woman aged 35 to 75 with stage I lung adenocarcinoma.

In DNA, the CDR3 is TGCGCCAGCGGGGAACCCGGGACAGGGTTGAGAGCTTTCTTT. The encoded protein is CASGEPGTGLRAFF. The rearrangement uses TRBV10-2 and TRBJ1-1, with 9 bases that match TRBD1. Germline V CDR1 and CDR2: WSHSY, SAAADI. After removal of 8 bases from V and 10 bases from J, the junction contained 14 bases not matched to a gene. This CDR3 has 14 residues.